The source of this T cell receptor beta chain is a study of long-term antiretroviral therapy in people with HIV. Findings and limits, study-wide: Pre-ART clonal expansion yielded clones that dominated the repertoire at all time points. No data were available on ART adherence, viral resistance or therapy changes.

Samples were assayed with immunoSEQ v3.0 at survey level. About 40,000-55,000 T-cell genomes per sample were the sequencing target. Libraries were prepared by immunoSEQ multiplex PCR; TCRdb keeps only in-frame clonotypes and omits some of them. The data show approximately 30,000 clones, approximately 85% seen once. A remark on this clone: What it binds is unknown.

Sequencing was performed on unsorted PBMCs, taken 3 years after starting antiretroviral therapy. The receptor was isolated from a man in his forties with HIV.

In nucleotides, the CDR3 is TGTGCCAGCAACCCCGGGGGGCGGGAAACAGATACGCAGTATTTT. Its translation: CASNPGGRETDTQYF. V gene TRBV28 combines with J gene TRBJ2-3; tentatively, D is TRBD2 (7 bases). From germline, CDR1 is MDHEN and CDR2 SYDVKM. This CDR3 is 15 amino acids long. The germline V and J ends were trimmed by 7 bases and 3 bases, with 17 bases remaining between them.